This is a list of T cell receptor beta chains from one sample in a study of PD-1 blockade in classical Hodgkin lymphoma. Sequencing used immunoSEQ multiplex PCR; TCRdb keeps in-frame clones, though not all of them. The sample carries roughly 70,000 clones, over 90% recorded once. Sequencing used peripheral blood mononuclear cells (PBMCs). The receptor set was obtained from a human donor with classical Hodgkin lymphoma. Both conserved end residues are part of each CDR3. A D gene is named only where the DNA matches it firmly. Clone sizes are given selectively: once, few, many, or a class where the clone is expanded.

V gene	clone size	J gene	D gene	CDR3 protein	CDR3 DNA
TRBV7-8	NA	TRBJ1-5	NA	CASSPSVNSNQPQHF	TGTGCCAGCAGCCCCTCGGTAAATAGCAATCAGCCCCAGCATTTT
TRBV6-5	NA	TRBJ2-7	NA	CASSKSGSSEQYF	TGTGCCAGCAGCAAATCGGGGAGCTCCGAGCAGTACTTC
TRBV19	NA	TRBJ2-1	TRBD2	CASKKAGTYNEQFF	TGTGCCAGTAAGAAAGCGGGAACCTACAATGAGCAGTTCTTC
TRBV10-3	NA	TRBJ1-2	NA	CAISDLGFNYGYTF	TGTGCCATCAGTGATTTGGGATTTAACTATGGCTACACCTTC
TRBV6-1	NA	TRBJ1-1	NA	CASSETRNTEAFF	TGTGCCAGCAGTGAAACGAGAAACACTGAAGCTTTCTTT
TRBV6-5	NA	TRBJ2-7	NA	CASSYSKGLYEQYF	TGTGCCAGCAGTTACTCGAAGGGCCTCTACGAGCAGTACTTC
TRBV11-2	once	TRBJ2-3	NA	CASSHLGGATPIDTQYF	TGTGCCAGCAGCCATCTAGGGGGGGCTACCCCCATCGATACGCAGTATTTT
TRBV5-1	NA	TRBJ2-1	NA	CASSSDPYNEQFF	TGCGCCAGCAGCTCCGACCCCTACAATGAGCAGTTCTTC
TRBV28	NA	TRBJ2-6	NA	CASSSLSSGANVLTF	TGTGCCAGCAGTTCTTTGAGCTCTGGGGCCAACGTCCTGACTTTC
TRBV10-3	NA	TRBJ2-1	NA	CAIRPQVGVYNEQFF	TGTGCCATCAGACCCCAAGTAGGGGTCTACAATGAGCAGTTCTTC
TRBV19	NA	TRBJ2-3	NA	CASIGIQTSSTDTQYF	TGTGCCAGTATAGGGATCCAGACCTCTAGCACAGATACGCAGTATTTT
TRBV28	NA	TRBJ2-5	NA	CASSLSLPGGNEETQYF	TGTGCCAGCAGTTTATCTCTACCCGGCGGGAATGAAGAGACCCAGTACTTC
TRBV18	NA	TRBJ1-4	NA	CASSGLRSVNEKLFF	TGTGCCAGCTCAGGGCTACGGAGTGTGAATGAAAAACTGTTTTTT
TRBV29-1	NA	TRBJ2-2	TRBD2	CSVASGAVTGELFF	TGTAGCGTCGCTAGCGGGGCGGTCACCGGGGAGCTGTTTTTT
TRBV19	NA	TRBJ1-1	NA	CASSVRGANTEAFF	TGTGCCAGTAGTGTCAGGGGAGCGAACACTGAAGCTTTCTTT
TRBV5-1	once	TRBJ2-6	TRBD2	CASSERELGSGANVLTF	TGCGCCAGCAGTGAGCGGGAGCTCGGCTCTGGGGCCAACGTCCTGACTTTC
TRBV7-9	NA	TRBJ2-7	TRBD1	CASRETGIHEQYF	TGTGCCAGCAGGGAGACAGGGATCCACGAGCAGTACTTC
TRBV4-1	once	TRBJ2-1	TRBD2	CASSHLAGGSRISYNEQFF	TGCGCCAGCAGTCATCTAGCGGGAGGGAGTAGAATCTCCTACAATGAGCAGTTCTTC
TRBV18	NA	TRBJ2-5	TRBD2	CASSPTGGETQYF	TGTGCCAGCTCACCAACGGGAGGGGAGACCCAGTACTTC
TRBV7-6	NA	TRBJ2-3	NA	CASSSLLTAAGDTQYF	TGTGCCAGCAGCTCACTCCTAACGGCAGCCGGGGATACGCAGTATTTT
TRBV20-1	NA	TRBJ1-1	NA	CSAPGVEAFF	TGCAGTGCCCCAGGGGTCGAAGCTTTCTTT
TRBV19	NA	TRBJ2-2	TRBD1	CASSTIAGQGKTGELFF	TGTGCCAGTAGTACTATAGCGGGACAGGGGAAAACCGGGGAGCTGTTTTTT
TRBV28	NA	TRBJ2-7	NA	CASSFQTRLGYEQYF	TGTGCCAGCAGTTTCCAGACTAGACTGGGATACGAGCAGTACTTC
TRBV28	NA	TRBJ1-1	NA	CASSFRDNEAFF	TGTGCCAGCAGTTTCCGGGATAATGAAGCTTTCTTT
TRBV4-3	NA	TRBJ2-1	TRBD1	CASSQRYGTDTYNEQFF	TGCGCCAGCAGCCAAAGATATGGGACAGACACTTACAATGAGCAGTTCTTC
TRBV4-2	once	TRBJ2-1	TRBD2	CASSHATTNSGSSEQFF	TGTGCCAGCAGCCATGCCACAACCAATAGCGGGTCCAGTGAGCAGTTCTTC
TRBV5-1	NA	TRBJ2-2	NA	CASSLAGSSNTGELFF	TGCGCCAGCAGCTTGGCCGGGAGTTCTAACACCGGGGAGCTGTTTTTT
TRBV7-9	once	TRBJ1-4	NA	CASSLVGTEDLEKLFF	TGTGCCAGCAGCTTAGTGGGCACGGAGGACCTCGAAAAACTGTTTTTT
TRBV19	NA	TRBJ1-5	NA	CASSIRGRWGLPQHF	TGTGCCAGTAGTATCCGGGGGAGGTGGGGTCTCCCCCAGCATTTT
TRBV5-6	NA	TRBJ1-1	NA	CASSLIVTEAFF	TGTGCCAGCAGCTTAATAGTCACTGAAGCTTTCTTT
TRBV5-1	NA	TRBJ1-1	NA	CASSLVPGNTEAFF	TGCGCCAGCAGCTTGGTCCCAGGAAACACTGAAGCTTTCTTT
TRBV30	NA	TRBJ2-1	TRBD2	CAWNVASGRNEQFF	TGTGCCTGGAACGTGGCTAGCGGGAGAAATGAGCAGTTCTTC
TRBV25-1	NA	TRBJ2-1	TRBD2	CASSELAGAYNEQFF	TGTGCCAGCAGTGAATTGGCGGGAGCCTACAATGAGCAGTTCTTC
TRBV27	NA	TRBJ2-7	NA	CAGSLYGPTYEQYF	TGTGCCGGCAGTTTGTACGGGCCTACCTACGAGCAGTACTTC
TRBV10-3	NA	TRBJ1-1	TRBD1	CAIRDTGDTEAFF	TGTGCCATCAGAGATACAGGGGACACTGAAGCTTTCTTT
TRBV6-5	NA	TRBJ2-3	NA	CASRPGGSTDTQYF	TGTGCCAGCAGACCGGGGGGCAGCACAGATACGCAGTATTTT
TRBV7-9	NA	TRBJ2-2	TRBD1	CASSSGQGNTGELFF	TGTGCCAGCAGCTCGGGACAGGGAAACACCGGGGAGCTGTTTTTT
TRBV6-1	NA	TRBJ2-3	TRBD2	CASSEEVAGATDTQYF	TGTGCCAGCAGTGAAGAGGTAGCGGGGGCAACAGATACGCAGTATTTT
TRBV13	NA	TRBJ2-5	NA	CASSLDGKETQYF	TGTGCCAGCAGCCTAGACGGGAAAGAGACCCAGTACTTC
TRBV7-3	NA	TRBJ2-2	TRBD1	CASSESDRTTLNTGELFF	TGTGCCAGCAGCGAATCGGACAGGACCACTTTAAACACCGGGGAGCTGTTTTTT
TRBV25-1	NA	TRBJ1-2	NA	CASSEYSQIGGHGYTF	TGTGCCAGCAGTGAATATAGCCAAATCGGGGGGCATGGCTACACCTTC
TRBV9	NA	TRBJ2-5	NA	CASSQQGSAVATQYF	TGTGCCAGCAGCCAGCAGGGATCGGCCGTAGCGACCCAGTACTTC
TRBV6-5	NA	TRBJ1-6	NA	CASSTAGRQNSPLHF	TGTGCCAGCAGTACCGCCGGACGCCAGAATTCACCCCTCCACTTT
TRBV4-3	NA	TRBJ1-5	NA	CASSQDQGRTQPQHF	TGCGCCAGCAGCCAAGACCAGGGCAGGACTCAGCCCCAGCATTTT
TRBV20-1	few	TRBJ1-1	NA	CSAAGDTEAFF	TGCAGTGCTGCCGGGGACACTGAAGCTTTCTTT
TRBV7-9	once	TRBJ2-1	NA	CASSLAREQFF	TGTGCCAGCAGCTTAGCGCGGGAGCAGTTCTTC
TRBV5-1	NA	TRBJ2-1	TRBD2	CASSWIAGGYNEQFF	TGCGCCAGCAGCTGGATAGCGGGGGGATACAATGAGCAGTTCTTC
TRBV6-1	NA	TRBJ1-1	TRBD1	CASNLIGQGSAFF	TGTGCCAGCAACCTGATTGGACAGGGTTCGGCTTTCTTT
TRBV5-6	NA	TRBJ1-2	NA	CASSLPANYGYTF	TGTGCCAGCAGCTTGCCCGCTAACTATGGCTACACCTTC
TRBV2	NA	TRBJ1-2	NA	CASSEGGPLGGYTF	TGTGCCAGCAGTGAGGGCGGGCCTCTGGGGGGCTACACCTTC
TRBV5-1	NA	TRBJ1-2	TRBD1	CASSLGWTGSGYTF	TGCGCCAGCAGCTTGGGGTGGACAGGGTCTGGCTACACCTTC
TRBV15	NA	TRBJ2-7	TRBD1	CATRNGGQGTYEQYF	TGTGCCACCAGAAACGGGGGACAGGGTACCTACGAGCAGTACTTC
TRBV5-1	NA	TRBJ2-3	NA	CASSLAWADTQYF	TGCGCCAGCAGCTTGGCCTGGGCAGATACGCAGTATTTT